Listed below are T cell receptor beta chains from one sample, sequenced in a study of siplizumab effects on memory and regulatory T cells. Profiled with immunoSEQ multiplex PCR; TCRdb holds only in-frame clones, not every one. The data hold some 100,000 clones, with roughly 95% observed a single time. The sample consisted of naive CD4+ T cells sorted from blood. The source of these receptors is a human donor in good health. Both conserved end residues are part of each CDR3. The order of the fields is J gene, V gene, D gene, clone size, CDR3 protein, CDR3 DNA. A D gene is named only where the DNA matches it firmly. Only part of the rows carry a size: once, few, many, or a class if the clone is expanded.

J: TRBJ1-2
V: TRBV30
D: NA
size: NA
CDR3: CAWSPGHLATF
DNA: TGTGCCTGGAGTCCGGGACACCTCGCCACCTTC

J: TRBJ2-5
V: TRBV19
D: NA
size: NA
CDR3: CASSILLVRDIQETQYF
DNA: TGTGCCAGTAGTATACTCCTCGTCCGGGACATCCAAGAGACCCAGTACTTC

J: TRBJ1-4
V: TRBV4-1
D: NA
size: NA
CDR3: CASSQSLDPQGAKLFF
DNA: TGCGCCAGCAGCCAATCCCTCGATCCCCAGGGCGCAAAACTGTTTTTT

J: TRBJ2-3
V: TRBV9
D: TRBD2
size: NA
CDR3: CASSALTSGGSTDTQYF
DNA: TGTGCCAGCAGCGCATTGACTAGCGGGGGGAGCACAGATACGCAGTATTTT

J: TRBJ1-1
V: TRBV18
D: NA
size: NA
CDR3: CASSIAVTNTEAFF
DNA: TGTGCCAGCTCAATTGCGGTTACAAACACTGAAGCTTTCTTT

J: TRBJ2-1
V: TRBV10-1
D: NA
size: once
CDR3: CASSVSGAANEQFF
DNA: TGCGCCAGCAGTGTCTCGGGAGCGGCCAATGAGCAGTTCTTC

J: TRBJ1-1
V: TRBV7-9
D: NA
size: NA
CDR3: CASSYGYVGTEAFF
DNA: TGTGCCAGCAGCTACGGTTACGTCGGCACTGAAGCTTTCTTT

J: TRBJ2-7
V: TRBV11-2
D: NA
size: once
CDR3: CASSLVWGEQYF
DNA: TGTGCCAGCAGCTTAGTATGGGGGGAGCAGTACTTC

J: TRBJ2-5
V: TRBV11-2
D: TRBD2
size: NA
CDR3: CASSLAGGETQYF
DNA: TGTGCCAGCAGCCTAGCCGGGGGGGAGACCCAGTACTTC

J: TRBJ1-2
V: TRBV10-2
D: NA
size: NA
CDR3: CASSRGEAAGYGYTF
DNA: TGCGCCAGCAGTAGGGGGGAGGCAGCAGGGTATGGCTACACCTTC

J: TRBJ1-1
V: TRBV30
D: TRBD1
size: NA
CDR3: CAWSGNRGSNTEAFF
DNA: TGTGCCTGGAGCGGAAACAGGGGATCGAACACTGAAGCTTTCTTT

J: TRBJ1-5
V: TRBV5-1
D: TRBD1
size: NA
CDR3: CASKPGTGGMEPQHF
DNA: TGCGCCAGCAAACCCGGGACAGGGGGCATGGAGCCCCAGCATTTT

J: TRBJ2-3
V: TRBV5-1
D: TRBD2
size: NA
CDR3: CASSLELAGAGTQYF
DNA: TGCGCCAGCAGCTTGGAACTAGCGGGGGCGGGTACGCAGTATTTT